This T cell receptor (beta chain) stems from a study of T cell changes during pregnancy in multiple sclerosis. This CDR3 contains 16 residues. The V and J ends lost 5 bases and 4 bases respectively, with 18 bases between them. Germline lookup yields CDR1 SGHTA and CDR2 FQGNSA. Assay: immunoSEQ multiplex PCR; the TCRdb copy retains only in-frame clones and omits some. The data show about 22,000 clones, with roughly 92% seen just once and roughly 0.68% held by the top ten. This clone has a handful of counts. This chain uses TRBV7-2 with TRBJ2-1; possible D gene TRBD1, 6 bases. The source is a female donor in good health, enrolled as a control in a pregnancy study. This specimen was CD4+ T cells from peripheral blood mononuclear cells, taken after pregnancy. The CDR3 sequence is CASSLQGSEVYNEQFF. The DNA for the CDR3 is TGTGCCAGCAGCCTCCAGGGGAGCGAGGTATACAATGAGCAGTTCTTC.